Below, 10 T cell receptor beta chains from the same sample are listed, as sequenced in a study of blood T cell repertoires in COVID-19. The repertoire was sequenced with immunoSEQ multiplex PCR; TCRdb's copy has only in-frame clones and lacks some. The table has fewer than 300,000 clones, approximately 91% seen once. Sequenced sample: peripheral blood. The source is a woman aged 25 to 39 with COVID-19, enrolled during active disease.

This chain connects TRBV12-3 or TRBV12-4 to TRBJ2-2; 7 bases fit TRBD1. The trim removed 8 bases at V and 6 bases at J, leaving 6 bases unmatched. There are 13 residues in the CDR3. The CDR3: CASSPTGSGELFF. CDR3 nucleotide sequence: TGTGCCAGCTCCCCGACAGGGTCCGGGGAGCTGTTTTTT.

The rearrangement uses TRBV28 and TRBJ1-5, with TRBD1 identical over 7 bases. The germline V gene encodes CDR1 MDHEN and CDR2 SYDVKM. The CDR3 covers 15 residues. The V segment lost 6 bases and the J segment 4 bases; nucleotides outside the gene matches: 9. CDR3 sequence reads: CASRPTGTLNQPQHF. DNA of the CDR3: TGTGCCAGCAGGCCGACAGGGACTCTGAATCAGCCCCAGCATTTT. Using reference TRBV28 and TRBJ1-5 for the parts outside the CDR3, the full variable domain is DVKVTQSSRYLVKRTGEKVFLECVQDMDHENMFWYRQDPGLGLRLIYFSYDVKMKEKGDIPEGYSVSREKKERFSLILESASTNQTSMYLCASRPTGTLNQPQHFGDGTRLSIL.

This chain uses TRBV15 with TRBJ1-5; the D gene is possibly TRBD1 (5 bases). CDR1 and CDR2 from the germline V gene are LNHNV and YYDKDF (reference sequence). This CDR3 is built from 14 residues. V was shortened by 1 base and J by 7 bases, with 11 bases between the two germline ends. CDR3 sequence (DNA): TGTGCCACCAGCAGAGGTGGGGCCGGGCAGCCCCAGCATTTT. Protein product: CATSRGGAGQPQHF.

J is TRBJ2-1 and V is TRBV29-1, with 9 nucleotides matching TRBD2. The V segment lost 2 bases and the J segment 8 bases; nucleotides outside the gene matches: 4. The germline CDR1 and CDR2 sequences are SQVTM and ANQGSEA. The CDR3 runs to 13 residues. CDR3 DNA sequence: TGCAGCGTTGAAAAACTAGCGGGCGATGAGCAGTTCTTC. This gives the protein CSVEKLAGDEQFF.

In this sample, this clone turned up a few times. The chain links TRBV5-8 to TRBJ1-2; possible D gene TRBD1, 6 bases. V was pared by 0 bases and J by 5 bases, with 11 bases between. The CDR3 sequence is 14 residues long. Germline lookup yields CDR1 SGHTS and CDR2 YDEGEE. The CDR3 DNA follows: TGTGCCAGCAGCTTGGGCCAACAGGGTTATGGCTACACCTTC. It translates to CASSLGQQGYGYTF.

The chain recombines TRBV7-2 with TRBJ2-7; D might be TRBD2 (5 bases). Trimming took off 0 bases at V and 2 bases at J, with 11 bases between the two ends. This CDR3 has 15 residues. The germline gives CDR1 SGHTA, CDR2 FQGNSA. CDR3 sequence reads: CASSLAEAETYEQYF. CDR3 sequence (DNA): TGTGCCAGCAGCTTAGCGGAGGCGGAAACCTACGAGCAGTACTTC.

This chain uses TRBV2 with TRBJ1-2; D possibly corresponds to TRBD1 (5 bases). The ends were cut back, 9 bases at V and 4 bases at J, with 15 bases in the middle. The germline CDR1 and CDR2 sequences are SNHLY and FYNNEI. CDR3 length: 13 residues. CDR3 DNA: TGTGCCAGTCGACAGCAACTAATCTATGGCTACACCTTC. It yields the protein CASRQQLIYGYTF. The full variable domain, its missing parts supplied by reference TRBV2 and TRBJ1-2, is EPEVTQTPSHQVTQMGQEVILRCVPISNHLYFYWYRQILGQKVEFLVSFYNNEISEKSEIFDDQFSVERPDGSNFTLKIRSTKLEDSAMYFCASRQQLIYGYTFGSGTRLTVV.

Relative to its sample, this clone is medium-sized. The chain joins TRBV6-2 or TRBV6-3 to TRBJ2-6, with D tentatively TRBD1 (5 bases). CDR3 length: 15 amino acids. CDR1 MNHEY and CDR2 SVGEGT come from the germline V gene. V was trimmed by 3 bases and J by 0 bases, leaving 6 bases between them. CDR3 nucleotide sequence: TGTGCCAGCAGTTATGACAGCTCTGGGGCCAACGTCCTGACTTTC. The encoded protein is CASSYDSSGANVLTF.

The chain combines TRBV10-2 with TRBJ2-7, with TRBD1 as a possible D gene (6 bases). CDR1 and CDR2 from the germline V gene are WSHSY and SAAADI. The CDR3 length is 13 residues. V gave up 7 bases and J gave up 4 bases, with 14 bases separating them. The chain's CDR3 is CASTVQGMYEQYF. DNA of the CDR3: TGCGCCAGCACTGTACAGGGAATGTACGAGCAGTACTTC.

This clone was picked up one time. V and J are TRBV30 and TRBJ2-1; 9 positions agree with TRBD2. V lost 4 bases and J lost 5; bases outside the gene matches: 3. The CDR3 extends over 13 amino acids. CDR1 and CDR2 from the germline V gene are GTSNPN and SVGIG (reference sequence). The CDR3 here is CAWTSGINNEQFF. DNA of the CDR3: TGTGCCTGGACTAGCGGGATTAACAATGAGCAGTTCTTC.